What follows are 13 T cell receptor beta chains derived from one specimen sequenced in a study of cytomegalovirus exposure and HLA in healthy donors. PCR was performed using 60 Vbeta and 13 Jbeta primers. Profiled with immunoSEQ multiplex PCR; TCRdb holds only in-frame clones, not every one. This table has 35,000 to 45,000 clones, roughly two thirds appearing once. The sequencing input was PBMCs. These receptors came from a man aged 25-45 years in good health and CMV-seronegative.

The chain uses TRBV4-1 and TRBJ1-2; TRBD1 matches at 10 bases. With 6 bases clipped from V and 3 bases from J, the junction kept 10 bases outside the gene matches. CDR1 and CDR2 (germline): MGHRA, YSYEKL. The CDR3 runs 16 residues. For the CDR3, the DNA is TGCGCCAGCAGAAGGGGGGACAGGGGAGACTACTATGGCTACACCTTC. Its protein is CASRRGDRGDYYGYTF.

In its sample, this clone ranks as medium-sized. The chain couples TRBV5-4 to TRBJ1-1, with D possibly TRBD1 on 5 matching bases. The germline V gene encodes CDR1 SGHNT and CDR2 YYREEE (reference sequence). V dropped 3 bases and J dropped 4 bases, with 19 bases sitting between them. CDR3 length: 16 amino acids. Here the CDR3 DNA reads TGTGCCAGCAGCTACGGGGCGGGAGGGGCGACCACTGAAGCTTTCTTT. Translation gives CASSYGAGGATTEAFF. Combining the CDR3 with reference TRBV5-4 and TRBJ1-1 gives the whole variable domain ETGVTQSPTHLIKTRGQQVTLRCSSQSGHNTVSWYQQALGQGPQFIFQYYREEENGRGNFPPRFSGLQFPNYSSELNVNALELDDSALYLCASSYGAGGATTEAFFGQGTRLTVV.

This clone was seen a few times. The rearrangement uses TRBV6-5 and TRBJ2-7, with TRBD2 as a possible D gene (6 bases). The germline CDR1 and CDR2 sequences are MNHEY and SVGAGI. Trimming left V 6 bases short and J 2 bases short, with 14 bases between. The CDR3 spans 14 residues. CDR3 in DNA: TGTGCCAGCAGACCGGGGGTCGGGGCCTACGAGCAGTACTTC. Its translation: CASRPGVGAYEQYF.

The chain joins TRBV6-4 to TRBJ2-2; TRBD2 might be the D (5 bases). Germline lookup yields CDR1 MRHNA and CDR2 SNTAGT. The CDR3 spans 13 residues. V shed 2 bases and J shed 7 bases, with 8 bases lying between them. The CDR3 coding sequence is TGTGCCAGCAGTGACGCGGGCCACGGGGAGCTGTTTTTT. Protein product: CASSDAGHGELFF.

The CDR3 region has the DNA TGTGCCAGCAGCCCCACCGACAGGAACTATGGCTACACCTTC. It is translated as CASSPTDRNYGYTF. The genes are TRBV7-9 and TRBJ1-2; D is perhaps TRBD1 (6 bases). In germline, CDR1 is SEHNR, CDR2 FQNEAQ (reference sequence). The V and J ends lost 5 bases and 2 bases respectively, with 12 bases between them. The CDR3 totals 14 residues.

The chain recombines TRBV7-9 with TRBJ1-1, with a possible D match to TRBD1 (5 bases). Germline assignment: CDR1 SEHNR and CDR2 FQNEAQ (reference sequence). This CDR3 has 14 residues. The ends were cut back, 3 bases at V and 7 bases at J, with 15 bases in the middle. The CDR3 loop reads CASSFLSGDSEAFF. The CDR3 coding sequence is TGTGCCAGCAGCTTTCTTTCCGGAGACAGTGAAGCTTTCTTT. The full variable domain, rest sourced from reference TRBV7-9 and TRBJ1-1, is DTGVSQNPRHKITKRGQNVTFRCDPISEHNRLYWYRQTLGQGPEFLTYFQNEAQLEKSRLLSDRFSAERPKGSFSTLEIQRTEQGDSAMYLCASSFLSGDSEAFFGQGTRLTVV.

This clone was detected only a few times. The J gene is TRBJ1-2, the V gene TRBV15; TRBD1 is a possible D gene (5 bases). CDR1 and CDR2 from the germline V gene are LNHNV and YYDKDF (reference sequence). V lost 1 base, J lost 1 base, and 10 bases lay in between. The CDR3 runs 15 residues. CDR3 sequence: CATSRAATDNYGYTF. CDR3 nucleotides: TGTGCCACCAGCAGAGCAGCGACAGATAACTATGGCTACACCTTC.

This clone was recorded only once. The rearrangement joins TRBV6-5 to TRBJ1-5; 8 nucleotides line up with TRBD1. V shed 5 bases and J 5 bases; nucleotides not matched to a gene: 5. CDR1 and CDR2 (germline): MNHEY, SVGAGI. The CDR3 contains 14 residues. The CDR3 loop is CASSADRAYQPQHF. The CDR3 DNA reads as TGTGCCAGCAGTGCGGACAGGGCCTATCAGCCCCAGCATTTT.

The chain couples TRBV4-1 to TRBJ1-1; the D gene is possibly TRBD1 (5 bases). The V gene's germline CDR1 is MGHRA and CDR2 YSYEKL. This CDR3 contains 13 residues. Trimming took 2 bases from V and 8 from J, leaving 12 bases between them. As DNA, the CDR3 is TGCGCCAGCAGCCAACCCCGACAGCGAGAAGCTTTCTTT. Its translation is CASSQPRQREAFF.

This clone was found a few times. The chain joins TRBV4-3 to TRBJ2-7; TRBD1 matches at 8 bases. CDR1 LGHNA and CDR2 YSLEER come from the germline V gene. Trimming at V came to 3 bases and at J to 3 bases, leaving 1 base not matched to a gene. This CDR3 has 13 amino acids. The CDR3 DNA sequence: TGCGCCAGCAGCCACGGACAGGGCTACGAGCAGTACTTC. This gives the protein CASSHGQGYEQYF.

The V and J genes are TRBV6-6 and TRBJ1-4, with a weak D call TRBD1 (6 bases). The CDR3 spans 12 residues. The V end lost 6 bases, the J end lost 11 bases, and 13 bases lay between the germline ends. The germline gives CDR1 MNHNY, CDR2 SVGAGI (reference sequence). The CDR3 region has the DNA TGTGCCAGCAGGGCGGACAGATGGAAACTGTTTTTT. It translates to CASRADRWKLFF.

This chain connects TRBV2 to TRBJ2-7; 7 bases fit TRBD1. The CDR3 has 13 amino acids. The ends lost 4 bases at V and 7 bases at J; junction bases unmatched: 7. The germline CDR1 and CDR2 sequences are SNHLY and FYNNEI. The CDR3 spells CASSARGLGEQYF. The CDR3 nucleotides are TGTGCCAGCAGTGCTAGGGGGCTGGGTGAGCAGTACTTC.

This chain links TRBV5-6 with TRBJ2-1; TRBD2 aligns across 7 bases. This CDR3 has 14 residues. The germline V gene has CDR1 SGHDT and CDR2 YYEEEE. The V gene end was trimmed by 2 bases and the J gene end by 7 bases; junction bases not matched to a gene: 6. The CDR3 sequence is CASSFTSGINEQFF. In DNA, the CDR3 is TGTGCCAGCAGCTTCACCAGCGGGATAAATGAGCAGTTCTTC. Looking up the rest from reference TRBV5-6 and TRBJ2-1 gives the full variable domain: DAGVTQSPTHLIKTRGQQVTLRCSPKSGHDTVSWYQQALGQGPQFIFQYYEEEERQRGNFPDRFSGHQFPNYSSELNVNALLLGDSALYLCASSFTSGINEQFFGPGTRLTVL.